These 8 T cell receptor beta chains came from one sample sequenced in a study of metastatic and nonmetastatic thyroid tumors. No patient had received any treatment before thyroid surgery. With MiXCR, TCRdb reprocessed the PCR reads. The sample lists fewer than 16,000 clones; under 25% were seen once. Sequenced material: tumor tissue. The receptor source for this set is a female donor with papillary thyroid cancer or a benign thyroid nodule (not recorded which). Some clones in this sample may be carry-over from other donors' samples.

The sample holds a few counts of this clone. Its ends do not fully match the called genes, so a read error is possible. CDR3 sequence: CASSYSGGRGTDTQYF. DNA for the CDR3: TGTGCCAGCAGTTACTCTGGCGGGAGAGGGACAGATACGCAGTATTTT. This chain links TRBV6-4 with TRBJ2-3, with 7 nucleotides matching TRBD2. Per germline, CDR1 MRHNA and CDR2 SNTAGT. The CDR3 has 16 residues.

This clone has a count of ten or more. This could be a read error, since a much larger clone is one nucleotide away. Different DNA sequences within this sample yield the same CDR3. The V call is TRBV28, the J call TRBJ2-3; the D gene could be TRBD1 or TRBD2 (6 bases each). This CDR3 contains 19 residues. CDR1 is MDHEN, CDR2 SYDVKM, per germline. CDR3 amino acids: CASSLVGKTGRTSTGTQYF. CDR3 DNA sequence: TGTGCCAGCAGTTTAGTTGGAAAGACAGGCCGAACTAGCACAGGTACGCAGTATTTT. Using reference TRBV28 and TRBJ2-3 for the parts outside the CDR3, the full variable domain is DVKVTQSSRYLVKRTGEKVFLECVQDMDHENMFWYRQDPGLGLRLIYFSYDVKMKEKGDIPEGYSVSREKKERFSLILESASTNQTSMYLCASSLVGKTGRTSTGTQYFGPGTRLTVL.

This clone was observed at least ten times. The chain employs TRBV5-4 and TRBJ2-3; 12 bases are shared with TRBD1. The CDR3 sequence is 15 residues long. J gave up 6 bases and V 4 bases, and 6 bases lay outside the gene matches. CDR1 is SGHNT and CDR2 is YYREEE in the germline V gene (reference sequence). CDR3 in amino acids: CASSPGTGGLDTQYF. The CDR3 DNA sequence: TGTGCCAGCAGCCCAGGGACAGGGGGCCTGGATACGCAGTATTTT.

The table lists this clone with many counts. The CDR3 DNA sequence: TGTGCCTGGAGTGGAGGATCGTTGGTCGGGGAGCTGTTTTTT. Translating it yields CAWSGGSLVGELFF. The chain employs TRBV30 and TRBJ2-2; D is undetermined. V gave up 1 base and J gave up 7 bases, with 13 bases separating them. The germline CDR1 and CDR2 sequences are GTSNPN and SVGIG (reference sequence). The CDR3 has 14 residues. Full variable domain (rest looked up from reference TRBV30 and TRBJ2-2): SQTIHQWPATLVQPVGSPLSLECTVEGTSNPNLYWYRQAAGRGLQLLFYSVGIGQISSEVPQNLSASRPQDRQFILSSKKLLLSDSGFYLCAWSGGSLVGELFFGEGSRLTVL.

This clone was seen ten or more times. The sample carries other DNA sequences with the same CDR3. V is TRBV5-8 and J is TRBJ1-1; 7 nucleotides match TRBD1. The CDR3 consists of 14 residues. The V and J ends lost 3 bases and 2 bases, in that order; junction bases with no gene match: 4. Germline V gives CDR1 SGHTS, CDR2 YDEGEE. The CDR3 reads CASSWGTENTEAFF. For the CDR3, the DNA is TGTGCCAGCAGCTGGGGGACAGAAAACACTGAAGCTTTCTTT.

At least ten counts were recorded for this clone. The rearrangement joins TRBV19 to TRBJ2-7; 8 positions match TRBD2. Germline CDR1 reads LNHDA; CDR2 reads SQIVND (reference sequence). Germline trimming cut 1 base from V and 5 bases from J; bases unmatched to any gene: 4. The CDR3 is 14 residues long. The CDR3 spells CASSIAGGPHEQYF. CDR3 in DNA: TGTGCCAGTAGTATAGCGGGAGGGCCTCACGAGCAGTACTTC.

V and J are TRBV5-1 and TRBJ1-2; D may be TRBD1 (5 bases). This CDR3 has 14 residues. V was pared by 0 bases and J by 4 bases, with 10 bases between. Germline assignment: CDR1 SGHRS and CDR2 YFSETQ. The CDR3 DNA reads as TGCGCCAGCAGCTTGGACGGGGGAGCCTATGGCTACACCTTC. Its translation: CASSLDGGAYGYTF.

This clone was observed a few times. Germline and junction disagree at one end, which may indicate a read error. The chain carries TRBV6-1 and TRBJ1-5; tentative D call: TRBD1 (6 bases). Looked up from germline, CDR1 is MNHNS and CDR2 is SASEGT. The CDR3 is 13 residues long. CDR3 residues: CAGSDRNNQPQHF. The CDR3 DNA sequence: TGTGCCGGCAGTGACAGGAACAATCAGCCACAGCATTTT.